These 27 T cell receptor beta chains came from one sample sequenced in a study of monozygotic twins with inflammatory bowel disease. Reprocessing the 5' RACE reads, TCRdb reports a single entry for every CDR3 protein and omits DNA. This specimen shows under 150,000 distinct CDR3 sequences; the ten leading clones hold about 2.6%. Material: blood. These receptors were taken from a human donor with ulcerative colitis or Crohn's disease, or a healthy co-twin of an affected twin (not recorded which).

This chain links TRBV5-1 with TRBJ2-5; no DNA is available, so the TRBD1 call from TCRdb remains unchecked. CDR3 length: 13 residues. The V gene's germline CDR1 is SGHRS and CDR2 YFSETQ. Here the CDR3 reads CASSTGVQETQYF.

The chain has TRBV10-3 and TRBJ1-4. Germline CDR1 is ENHRY and CDR2 is SYGVKD. The length of the CDR3 is 15 residues. CDR3 protein: CAISEADTAHEKLFF.

The V and J genes are TRBV27 and TRBJ2-7; TCRdb indicates TRBD1, and absent DNA this call remains unverified. The germline V gene encodes CDR1 MNHEY and CDR2 SMNVEV (reference sequence). This CDR3 has 14 amino acids. CDR3 sequence: CASSLGDRAYEQYF.

V usage is TRBV7-2 and J usage is TRBJ2-1; TCRdb selects TRBD2, and the lack of DNA leaves this call unchecked. This CDR3 has 15 amino acids. The germline V gene has CDR1 SGHTA and CDR2 FQGNSA. CDR3 sequence: CASSSRGRGYNEQFF. The complete variable domain, with remaining parts taken from reference TRBV7-2 and TRBJ2-1, reads GAGVSQSPSNKVTEKGKDVELRCDPISGHTALYWYRQSLGQGLEFLIYFQGNSAPDKSGLPSDRFSAERTGGSVSTLTIQRTQQEDSAVYLCASSSRGRGYNEQFFGPGTRLTVL.

This chain's CDR3 is CASSPGLRDYEQYF. The V gene is TRBV18, the J gene TRBJ2-7. Germline CDR1 and CDR2: KGHSH and LQKENI. The CDR3 spans 14 residues.

This chain joins TRBV5-8 and TRBJ1-1; there is no DNA to check the TCRdb D call of TRBD1. This CDR3 spans 14 amino acids. Germline V gives CDR1 SGHTS, CDR2 YDEGEE. The CDR3 reads CASSKGHLNTEAFF.

This rearrangement joins TRBV20-1 to TRBJ1-4; with no DNA, the TCRdb D assignment of TRBD1 cannot be verified. CDR1 and CDR2 from the germline V gene are DFQATT and SNEGSKA (reference sequence). The CDR3 covers 15 residues. This CDR3 is CSARDYRGPGEKLFF.

J is TRBJ2-7 and V is TRBV20-1; TCRdb selects TRBD1, and the lack of DNA leaves this call unchecked. There are 13 residues in the CDR3. Germline CDR1 is DFQATT and CDR2 is SNEGSKA (reference sequence). CDR3 protein: CSAPKQGLDEQYF.

This chain uses TRBV3-1 with TRBJ2-7. The CDR3 runs 15 residues. Germline V lookup: CDR1 LGHDT, CDR2 YNNKEL (reference sequence). The CDR3 sequence: CASSQDAAVSYEQYF.

The chain carries TRBV12-3 or TRBV12-4 and TRBJ2-1; TCRdb returns TRBD1, unconfirmable since there is no DNA. The CDR3 length is 17 residues. CDR3 protein: CASSRRGGRGLYNEQFF.

The chain has TRBV7-2 and TRBJ2-5; TCRdb indicates TRBD2, and absent DNA this call remains unverified. From germline, CDR1 is SGHTA and CDR2 FQGNSA. This CDR3 region has 13 residues. CDR3 loop: CASSRRLAETQYF. Looking up the rest from reference TRBV7-2 and TRBJ2-5 gives the full variable domain: GAGVSQSPSNKVTEKGKDVELRCDPISGHTALYWYRQSLGQGLEFLIYFQGNSAPDKSGLPSDRFSAERTGGSVSTLTIQRTQQEDSAVYLCASSRRLAETQYFGPGTRLLVL.

The chain employs TRBV2 and TRBJ2-4; as DNA is missing, the TRBD1 call by TCRdb cannot be tested. Germline loops: CDR1 SNHLY, CDR2 FYNNEI. The CDR3 loop spans 13 amino acids. CDR3 sequence reads: CASTGTGGLIQYF.

The chain uses TRBV20-1 and TRBJ1-1; there is no DNA to check the TCRdb D call of TRBD1. The CDR3 is 13 residues long. Germline V gene data show CDR1 as DFQATT and CDR2 as SNEGSKA (reference sequence). This CDR3 is CSAPGEVDTEAFF.

This chain links TRBV6-2 or TRBV6-3 with TRBJ2-7; no DNA is available, so the TRBD2 call from TCRdb remains unchecked. Looked up from germline, CDR1 is MNHEY and CDR2 is SVGEGT. The CDR3 covers 14 residues. Here the CDR3 reads CASTTAGPLYEQYF.

The chain uses TRBV6-5 and TRBJ2-7; with no DNA, the TCRdb D assignment of TRBD1 cannot be verified. Germline CDR1 MNHEY, CDR2 SVGAGI. The CDR3 length is 16 residues. The CDR3 is CASSSLDRASSYEQYF.

This chain links TRBV30 with TRBJ1-2; TCRdb gives TRBD1 as the D gene, but with no DNA this cannot be confirmed. The CDR3 contains 13 residues. CDR1 and CDR2 (germline): GTSNPN, SVGIG (reference sequence). CDR3 residues: CAWTSGQPYGYTF.

This chain's CDR3 is CASSKTSGGTSGELFF. The genes are TRBV5-1 and TRBJ2-2; checking the TCRdb D call of TRBD2 is not possible without DNA. CDR3 length: 16 residues. The germline V gene has CDR1 SGHRS and CDR2 YFSETQ.

CDR3 loop: CASSPRDRGPGTQYF. J is TRBJ2-5 and V is TRBV7-9; TCRdb reports TRBD1, a call that lacks DNA to check it against. Germline-derived CDR1 and CDR2 are SEHNR and FQNEAQ (reference sequence). The CDR3 has 15 residues.

The rearrangement uses TRBV5-1 and TRBJ1-2; TCRdb names TRBD1, which stays unverified in the absence of DNA. The CDR3 is 14 residues long. Germline assignment: CDR1 SGHRS and CDR2 YFSETQ. This CDR3 reads CASSSEQGNYGYTF.

This chain uses TRBV7-2 with TRBJ2-3; TCRdb names TRBD2, which stays unverified in the absence of DNA. The CDR3 runs to 16 residues. The germline CDR1 and CDR2 sequences are SGHTA and FQGNSA. The CDR3 protein is CASSLNGFSVADTQYF. The full variable domain, rest sourced from reference TRBV7-2 and TRBJ2-3, is GAGVSQSPSNKVTEKGKDVELRCDPISGHTALYWYRQSLGQGLEFLIYFQGNSAPDKSGLPSDRFSAERTGGSVSTLTIQRTQQEDSAVYLCASSLNGFSVADTQYFGPGTRLTVL.

V gene TRBV12-3 or TRBV12-4 combines with J gene TRBJ2-7. The CDR3 runs to 13 residues. The CDR3 sequence: CASSRRDSYEQYF.

The chain joins TRBV5-1 to TRBJ2-4. From germline, CDR1 is SGHRS and CDR2 YFSETQ. The CDR3 extends over 15 amino acids. This chain's CDR3 is CASSLEAVSKNMQYF.

The V and J genes are TRBV5-1 and TRBJ2-7; absent DNA, TCRdb's TRBD1 call cannot be checked. Per the germline V gene, CDR1 is SGHRS and CDR2 is YFSETQ. This CDR3 comprises 14 residues. This CDR3 reads CASSLPGQNYEQYF.

CDR3 amino acids: CASSLLVEETQYF. The chain employs TRBV5-1 and TRBJ2-5. CDR1 and CDR2 from the germline V gene are SGHRS and YFSETQ. The length of the CDR3 is 13 residues.

The V and J genes are TRBV5-8 and TRBJ1-5; TCRdb's D call, TRBD1, is unchecked because there is no DNA. CDR3 length equals 16 residues. Germline assignment: CDR1 SGHTS and CDR2 YDEGEE. CDR3 residues: CASSLFATGRYQPQHF.

This chain uses TRBV6-2 or TRBV6-3 with TRBJ2-1; there is no DNA to check the TCRdb D call of TRBD1. This CDR3 comprises 15 residues. Germline V lookup: CDR1 MNHEY, CDR2 SVGEGT. CDR3 sequence reads: CASSSTGATYNEQFF.

The rearrangement uses TRBV11-3 and TRBJ2-2; TCRdb's assignment of TRBD1 cannot be checked, as there is no DNA. The CDR3 loop spans 13 amino acids. Germline V gene lookup returns CDR1 SGHNT and CDR2 YENEEA. The CDR3 sequence is CASSPNRGGELFF. Variable domain in full (rest from reference TRBV11-3 and TRBJ2-2): EAGVVQSPRYKIIEKKQPVAFWCNPISGHNTLYWYLQNLGQGPELLIRYENEEAVDDSQLPKDRFSAERLKGVDSTLKIQPAELGDSAVYLCASSPNRGGELFFGEGSRLTVL.